The clone carrying this T cell receptor beta chain appeared a few times. Its antigen remains unidentified. Each sample had at least 6 million PBMCs isolated. The entry originates in a study of blood T cells in healthy people across ages. The overall study: Roughly one uniquely barcoded beta molecule per two T cells was captured.

Study-wide results and caveats: Getting older went along with TCR beta diversity per million T cells dropping roughly linearly.

It was with a sample-barcoded 5' primer and a J-beta primer mix that a second PCR of about 6 to 12 cycles was run. Each sample yielded at least 2.5 million CDR3-containing paired-end reads. Each CDR3 protein is one row after TCRdb ran MiXCR on the 5' RACE reads. The sample lists roughly 730,000 distinct CDR3 sequences; more than 55% were seen once. CDR3 size: 15 residues. Looked up from germline, CDR1 is SGHVS and CDR2 is FQNEAQ. Trimming took 3 bases from V and 3 from J; bases not matched to a gene: 7. Sequencing was done on a sample of blood. The chain links TRBV7-8 to TRBJ2-7, with 8 positions matching TRBD2. This receptor was identified in a man between 35 and 55 years old in good health. The CDR3 loop is CASSLRGTRLYEQYF. The CDR3 DNA reads as TGTGCCAGCAGCTTGAGGGGGACTAGACTCTACGAGCAGTACTTC.